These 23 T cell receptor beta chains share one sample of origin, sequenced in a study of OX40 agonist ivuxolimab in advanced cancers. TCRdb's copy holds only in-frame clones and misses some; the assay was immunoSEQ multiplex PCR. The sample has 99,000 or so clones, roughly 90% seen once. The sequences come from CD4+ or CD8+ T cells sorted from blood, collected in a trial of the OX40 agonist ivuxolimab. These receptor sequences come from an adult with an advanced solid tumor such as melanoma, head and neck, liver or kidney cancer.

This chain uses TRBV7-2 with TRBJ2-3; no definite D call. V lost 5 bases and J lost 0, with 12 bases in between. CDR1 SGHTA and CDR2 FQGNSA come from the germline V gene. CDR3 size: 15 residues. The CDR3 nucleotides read TGTGCCAGCAGCCTGAGACGGTCTAGCACAGATACGCAGTATTTT. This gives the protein CASSLRRSSTDTQYF.

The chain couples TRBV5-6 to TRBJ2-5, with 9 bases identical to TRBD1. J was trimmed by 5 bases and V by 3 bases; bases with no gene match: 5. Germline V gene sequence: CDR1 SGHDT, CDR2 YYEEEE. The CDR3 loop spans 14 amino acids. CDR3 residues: CASSSQGAGETQYF. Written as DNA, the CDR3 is TGTGCCAGCAGCTCACAGGGGGCAGGGGAGACCCAGTACTTC.

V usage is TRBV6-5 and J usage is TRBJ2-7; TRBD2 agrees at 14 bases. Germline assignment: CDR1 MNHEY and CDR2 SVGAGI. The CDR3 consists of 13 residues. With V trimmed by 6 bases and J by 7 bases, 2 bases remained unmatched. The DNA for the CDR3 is TGTGCCAGCAGGGGGACTAGCGGGAGAGAGCAGTACTTC. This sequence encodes CASRGTSGREQYF.

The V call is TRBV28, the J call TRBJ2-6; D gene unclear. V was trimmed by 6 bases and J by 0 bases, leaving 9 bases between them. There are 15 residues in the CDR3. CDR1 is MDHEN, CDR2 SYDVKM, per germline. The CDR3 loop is CASSNTDSGANVLTF. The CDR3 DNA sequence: TGTGCCAGCAGCAACACGGACTCTGGGGCCAACGTCCTGACTTTC.

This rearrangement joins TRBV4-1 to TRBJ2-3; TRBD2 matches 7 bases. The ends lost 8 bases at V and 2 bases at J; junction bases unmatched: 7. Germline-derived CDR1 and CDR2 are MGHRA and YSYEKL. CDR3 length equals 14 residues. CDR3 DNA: TGCGCCAGCTCCCTAGCGGCCCTCACAGATACGCAGTATTTT. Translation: CASSLAALTDTQYF.

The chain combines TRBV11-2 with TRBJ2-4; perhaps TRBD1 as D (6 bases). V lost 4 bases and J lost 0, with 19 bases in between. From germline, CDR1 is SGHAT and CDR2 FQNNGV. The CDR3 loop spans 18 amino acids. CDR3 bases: TGTGCCAGCAGCTCGCGTCCCGGGACATCTACAGCCAAAAACATTCAGTACTTC. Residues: CASSSRPGTSTAKNIQYF.

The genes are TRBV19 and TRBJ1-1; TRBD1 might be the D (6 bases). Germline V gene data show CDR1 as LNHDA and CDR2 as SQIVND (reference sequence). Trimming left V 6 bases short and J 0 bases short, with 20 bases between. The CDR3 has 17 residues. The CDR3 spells CASRGTKTGGLNTEAFF. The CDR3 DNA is TGTGCCAGTAGGGGCACGAAGACAGGCGGATTGAACACTGAAGCTTTCTTT.

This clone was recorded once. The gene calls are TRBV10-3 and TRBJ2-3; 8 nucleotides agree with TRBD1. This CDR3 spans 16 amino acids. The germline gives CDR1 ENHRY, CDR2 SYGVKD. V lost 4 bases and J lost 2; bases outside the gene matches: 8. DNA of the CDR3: TGTGCCATCAGTGGGATAGGCAGGGGGCCCACAGATACGCAGTATTTT. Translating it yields CAISGIGRGPTDTQYF.

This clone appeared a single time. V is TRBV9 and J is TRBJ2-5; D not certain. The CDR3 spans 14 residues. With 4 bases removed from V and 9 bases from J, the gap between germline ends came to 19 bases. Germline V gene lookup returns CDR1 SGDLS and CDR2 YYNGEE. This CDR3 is CASSPFEASWAQYF. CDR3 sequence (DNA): TGTGCCAGCAGCCCCTTTGAGGCCTCATGGGCCCAGTACTTC.

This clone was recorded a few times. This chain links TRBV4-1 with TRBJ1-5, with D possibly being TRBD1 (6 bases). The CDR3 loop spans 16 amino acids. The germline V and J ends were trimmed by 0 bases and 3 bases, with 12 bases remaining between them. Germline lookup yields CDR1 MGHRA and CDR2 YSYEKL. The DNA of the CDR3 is TGCGCCAGCAGCCAAGATTGGTCGGGGGCCAATCAGCCCCAGCATTTT. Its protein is CASSQDWSGANQPQHF.

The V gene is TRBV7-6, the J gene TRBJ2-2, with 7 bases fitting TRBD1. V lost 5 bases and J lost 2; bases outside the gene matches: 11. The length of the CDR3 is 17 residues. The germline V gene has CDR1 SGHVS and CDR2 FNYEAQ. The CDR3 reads CASSLQARGPNTGELFF. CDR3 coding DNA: TGTGCCAGCAGCCTACAGGCGAGGGGGCCCAACACCGGGGAGCTGTTTTTT.

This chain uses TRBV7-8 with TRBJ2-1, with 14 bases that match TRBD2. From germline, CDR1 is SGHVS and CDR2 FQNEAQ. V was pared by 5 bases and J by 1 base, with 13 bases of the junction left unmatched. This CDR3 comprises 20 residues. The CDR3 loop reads CASSRGLAGEMGPSYNEQFF. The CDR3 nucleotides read TGTGCCAGCAGCCGGGGACTAGCGGGAGAAATGGGGCCATCCTACAATGAGCAGTTCTTC.

CDR3 in amino acids: CASSGDRSSYEQYF. CDR3 sequence (DNA): TGTGCCAGCAGTGGGGACCGGAGCTCCTACGAGCAGTACTTC. The V call is TRBV2, the J call TRBJ2-7; D may be TRBD1 or TRBD2 (5 bases each). The CDR3 is 14 amino acids. The V gene lost 4 bases and the J gene lost 0 bases, with 10 bases spanning the gap. Germline V gene lookup returns CDR1 SNHLY and CDR2 FYNNEI.

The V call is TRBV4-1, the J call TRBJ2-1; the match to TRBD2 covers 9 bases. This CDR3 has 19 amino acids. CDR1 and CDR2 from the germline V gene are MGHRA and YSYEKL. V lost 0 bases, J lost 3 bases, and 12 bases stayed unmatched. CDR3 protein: CASSQEGYPAGGFYNEQFF. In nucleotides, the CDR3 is TGCGCCAGCAGCCAAGAAGGGTACCCAGCGGGAGGTTTCTACAATGAGCAGTTCTTC.

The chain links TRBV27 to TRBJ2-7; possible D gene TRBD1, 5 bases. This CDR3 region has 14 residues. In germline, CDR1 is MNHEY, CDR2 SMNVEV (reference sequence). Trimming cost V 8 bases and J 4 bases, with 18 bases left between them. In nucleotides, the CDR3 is TGTGCCAGCCGTACCCGAGTGACAGCGTACGAGCAGTACTTC. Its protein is CASRTRVTAYEQYF.

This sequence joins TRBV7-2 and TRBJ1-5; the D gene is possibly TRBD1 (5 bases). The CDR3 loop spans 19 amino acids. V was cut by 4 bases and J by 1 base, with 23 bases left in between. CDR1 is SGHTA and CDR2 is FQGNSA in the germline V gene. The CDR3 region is CASSSDGWDGRGSNQPQHF. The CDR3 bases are TGTGCCAGCAGCTCAGACGGGTGGGACGGACGGGGAAGCAATCAGCCCCAGCATTTT.

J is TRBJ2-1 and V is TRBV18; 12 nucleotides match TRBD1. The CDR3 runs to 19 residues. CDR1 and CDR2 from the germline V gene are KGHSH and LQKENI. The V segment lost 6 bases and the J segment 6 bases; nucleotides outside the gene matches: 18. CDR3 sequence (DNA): TGTGCCAGCTCTCCGCCGAATACGGGACAGGGGGCTTTAAGCAATGAGCAGTTCTTC. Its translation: CASSPPNTGQGALSNEQFF.

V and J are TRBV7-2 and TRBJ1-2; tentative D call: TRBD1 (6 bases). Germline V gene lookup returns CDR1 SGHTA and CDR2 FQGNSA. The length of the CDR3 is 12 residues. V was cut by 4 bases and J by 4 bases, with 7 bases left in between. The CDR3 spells CASSWDTYGYTF. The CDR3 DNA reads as TGTGCCAGCAGCTGGGACACCTATGGCTACACCTTC.

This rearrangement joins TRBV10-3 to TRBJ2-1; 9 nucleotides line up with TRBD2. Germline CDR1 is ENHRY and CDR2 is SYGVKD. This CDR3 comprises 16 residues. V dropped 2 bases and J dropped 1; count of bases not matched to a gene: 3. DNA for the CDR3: TGTGCCATCAGTGAGAAGGGACTAGCATCCTACAATGAGCAGTTCTTC. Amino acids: CAISEKGLASYNEQFF.

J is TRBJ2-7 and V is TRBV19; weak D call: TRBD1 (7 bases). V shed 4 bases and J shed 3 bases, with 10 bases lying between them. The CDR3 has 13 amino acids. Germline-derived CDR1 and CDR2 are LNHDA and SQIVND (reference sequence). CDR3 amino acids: CASSTGGHYEQYF. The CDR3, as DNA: TGTGCCAGTAGTACAGGGGGGCACTACGAGCAGTACTTC.

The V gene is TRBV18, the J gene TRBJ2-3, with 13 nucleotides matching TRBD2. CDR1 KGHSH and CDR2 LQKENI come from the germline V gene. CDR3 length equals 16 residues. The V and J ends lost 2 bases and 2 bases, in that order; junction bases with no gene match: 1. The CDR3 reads CASSPGTSGTTDTQYF. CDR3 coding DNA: TGTGCCAGCTCACCAGGGACTAGCGGGACCACAGATACGCAGTATTTT.

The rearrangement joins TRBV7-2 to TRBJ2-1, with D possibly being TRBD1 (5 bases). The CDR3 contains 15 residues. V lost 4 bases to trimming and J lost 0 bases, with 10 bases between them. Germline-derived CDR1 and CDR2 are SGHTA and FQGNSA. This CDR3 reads CASSSSTASYNEQFF. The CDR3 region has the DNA TGTGCCAGCAGCTCCTCGACAGCCTCCTACAATGAGCAGTTCTTC.

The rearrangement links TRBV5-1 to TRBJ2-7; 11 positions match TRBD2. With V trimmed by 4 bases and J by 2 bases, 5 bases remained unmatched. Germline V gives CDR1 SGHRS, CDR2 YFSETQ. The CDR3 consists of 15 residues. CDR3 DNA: TGCGCCAGCAGCCCGACTAGCGGGATAGCCTACGAGCAGTACTTC. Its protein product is CASSPTSGIAYEQYF.